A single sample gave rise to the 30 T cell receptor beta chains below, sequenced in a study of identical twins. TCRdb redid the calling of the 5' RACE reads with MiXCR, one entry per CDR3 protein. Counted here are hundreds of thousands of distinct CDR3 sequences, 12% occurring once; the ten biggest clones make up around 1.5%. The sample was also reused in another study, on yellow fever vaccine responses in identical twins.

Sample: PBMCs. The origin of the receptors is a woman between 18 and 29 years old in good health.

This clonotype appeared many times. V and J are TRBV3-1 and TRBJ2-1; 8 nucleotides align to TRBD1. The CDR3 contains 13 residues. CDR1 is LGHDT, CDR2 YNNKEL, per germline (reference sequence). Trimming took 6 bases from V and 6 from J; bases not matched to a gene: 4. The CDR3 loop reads CASRQGGGNEQFF. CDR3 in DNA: TGTGCCAGCAGACAGGGGGGTGGCAATGAGCAGTTCTTC.

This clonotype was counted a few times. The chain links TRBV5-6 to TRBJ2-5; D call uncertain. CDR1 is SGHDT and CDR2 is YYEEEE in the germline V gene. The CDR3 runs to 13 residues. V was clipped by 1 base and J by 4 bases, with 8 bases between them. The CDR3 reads CASSLPGLETQYF. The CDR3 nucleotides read TGTGCCAGCAGCTTGCCCGGGCTAGAGACCCAGTACTTC.

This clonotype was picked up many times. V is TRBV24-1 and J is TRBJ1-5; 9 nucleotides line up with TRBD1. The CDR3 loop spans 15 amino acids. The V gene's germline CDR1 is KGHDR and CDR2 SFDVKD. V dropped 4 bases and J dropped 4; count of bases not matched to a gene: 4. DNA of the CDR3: TGTGCCACCAGTGACCCGGACAGGGGTAATCAGCCCCAGCATTTT. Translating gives CATSDPDRGNQPQHF.

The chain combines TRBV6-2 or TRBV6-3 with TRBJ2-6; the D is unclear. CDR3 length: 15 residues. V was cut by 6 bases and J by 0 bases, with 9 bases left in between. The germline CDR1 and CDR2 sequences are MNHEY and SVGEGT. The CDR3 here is CASRPGDSGANVLTF. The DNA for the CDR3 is TGTGCCAGCAGACCGGGCGACTCTGGGGCCAACGTCCTGACTTTC.

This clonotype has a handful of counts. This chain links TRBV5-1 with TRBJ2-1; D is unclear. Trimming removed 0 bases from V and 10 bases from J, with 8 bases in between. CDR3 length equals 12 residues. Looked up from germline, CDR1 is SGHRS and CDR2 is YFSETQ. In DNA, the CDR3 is TGCGCCAGCAGCTTGGAACGCGGAGAGCAGTTCTTC. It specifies CASSLERGEQFF.

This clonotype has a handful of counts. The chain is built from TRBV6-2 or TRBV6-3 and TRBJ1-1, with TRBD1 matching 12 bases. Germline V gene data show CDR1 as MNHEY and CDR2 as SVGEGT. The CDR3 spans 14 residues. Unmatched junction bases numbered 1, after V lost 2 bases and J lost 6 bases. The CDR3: CASSYGTGGSEAFF. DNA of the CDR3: TGTGCCAGCAGTTACGGGACAGGGGGCTCTGAAGCTTTCTTT.

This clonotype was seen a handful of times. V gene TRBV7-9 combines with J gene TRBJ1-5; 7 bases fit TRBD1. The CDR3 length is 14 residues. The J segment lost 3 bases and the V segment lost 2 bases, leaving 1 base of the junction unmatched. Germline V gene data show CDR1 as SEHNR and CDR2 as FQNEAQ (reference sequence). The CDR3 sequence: CASSLQGVNQPQHF. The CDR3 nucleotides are TGTGCCAGCAGCTTACAGGGGGTCAATCAGCCCCAGCATTTT.

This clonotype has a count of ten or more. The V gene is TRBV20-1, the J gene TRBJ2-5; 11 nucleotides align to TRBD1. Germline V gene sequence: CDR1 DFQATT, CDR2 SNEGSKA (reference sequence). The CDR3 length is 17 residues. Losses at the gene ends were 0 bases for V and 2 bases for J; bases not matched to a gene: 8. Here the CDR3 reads CSAREGTGGLNQETQYF. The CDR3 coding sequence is TGCAGTGCTAGAGAGGGGACAGGGGGACTGAATCAAGAGACCCAGTACTTC.

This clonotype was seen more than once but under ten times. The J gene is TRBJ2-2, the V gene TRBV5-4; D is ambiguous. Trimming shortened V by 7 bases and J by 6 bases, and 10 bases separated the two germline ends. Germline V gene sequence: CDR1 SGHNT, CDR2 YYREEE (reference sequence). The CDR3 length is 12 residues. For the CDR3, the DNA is TGTGCCAGCTCCAAGGCGGCCGGGGAGCTGTTTTTT. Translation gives CASSKAAGELFF.

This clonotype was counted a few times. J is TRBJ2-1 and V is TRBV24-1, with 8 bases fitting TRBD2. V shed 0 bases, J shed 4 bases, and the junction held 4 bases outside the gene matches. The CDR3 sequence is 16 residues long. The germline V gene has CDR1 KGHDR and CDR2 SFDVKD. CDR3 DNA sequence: TGTGCCACCAGTGATTTGGTAGCGGGGCAGTACAATGAGCAGTTCTTC. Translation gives CATSDLVAGQYNEQFF.

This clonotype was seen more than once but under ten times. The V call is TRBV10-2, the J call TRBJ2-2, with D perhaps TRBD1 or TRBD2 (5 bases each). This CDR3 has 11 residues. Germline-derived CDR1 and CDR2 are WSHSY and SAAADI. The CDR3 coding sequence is TGCGTCACCGGGGACCCCGGGGAGCTGTTTTTT. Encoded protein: CVTGDPGELFF.

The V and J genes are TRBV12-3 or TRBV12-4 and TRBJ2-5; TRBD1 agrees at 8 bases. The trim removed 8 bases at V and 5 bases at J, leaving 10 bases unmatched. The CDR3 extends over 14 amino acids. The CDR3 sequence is CASAEGQAKETQYF. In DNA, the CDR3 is TGTGCCAGCGCTGAGGGACAGGCGAAGGAGACCCAGTACTTC.

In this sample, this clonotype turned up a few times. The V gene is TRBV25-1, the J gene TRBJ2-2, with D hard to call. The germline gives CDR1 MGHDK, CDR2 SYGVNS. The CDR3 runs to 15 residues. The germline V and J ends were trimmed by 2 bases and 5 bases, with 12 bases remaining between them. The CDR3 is CASSEGVWGTGELFF. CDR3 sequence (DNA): TGTGCCAGCAGTGAAGGTGTGTGGGGAACCGGGGAGCTGTTTTTT.

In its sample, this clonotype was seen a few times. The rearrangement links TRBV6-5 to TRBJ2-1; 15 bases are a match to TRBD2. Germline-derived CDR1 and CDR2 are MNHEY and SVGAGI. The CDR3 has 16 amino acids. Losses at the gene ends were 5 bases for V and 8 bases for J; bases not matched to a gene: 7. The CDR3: CASSHGLAGGSDEQFF. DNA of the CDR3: TGTGCCAGCAGTCACGGACTAGCGGGGGGGTCCGATGAGCAGTTCTTC.

The CDR3 spells CASSPLSSLPYEQYV. The CDR3 nucleotides are TGTGCCAGCAGTCCGTTAAGTAGTTTGCCCTACGAGCAGTACGTC. V gene TRBV28 combines with J gene TRBJ2-7; D unresolved. The CDR3 extends over 15 amino acids. Germline V gives CDR1 MDHEN, CDR2 SYDVKM. Trimming pared 5 bases from V and 2 bases from J, leaving 16 bases between.

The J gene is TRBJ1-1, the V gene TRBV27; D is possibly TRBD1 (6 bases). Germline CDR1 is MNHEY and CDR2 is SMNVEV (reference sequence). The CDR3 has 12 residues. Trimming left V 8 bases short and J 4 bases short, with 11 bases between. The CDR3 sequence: CASRTGATEAFF. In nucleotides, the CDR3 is TGTGCCAGCCGAACGGGGGCCACTGAAGCTTTCTTT.

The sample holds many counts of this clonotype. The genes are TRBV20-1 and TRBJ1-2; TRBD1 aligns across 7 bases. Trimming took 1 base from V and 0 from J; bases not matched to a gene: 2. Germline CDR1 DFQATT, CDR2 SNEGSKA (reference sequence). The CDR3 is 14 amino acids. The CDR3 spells CSARVGTANYGYTF. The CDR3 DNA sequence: TGCAGTGCTAGAGTTGGGACAGCTAACTATGGCTACACCTTC.

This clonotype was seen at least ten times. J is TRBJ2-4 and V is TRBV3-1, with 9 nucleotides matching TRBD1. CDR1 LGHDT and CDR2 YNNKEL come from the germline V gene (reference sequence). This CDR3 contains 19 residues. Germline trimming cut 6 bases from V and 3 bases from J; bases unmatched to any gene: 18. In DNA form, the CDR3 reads TGTGCCAGCAGTCATAACAGGGGGCGCATGGGGACGGTCAAAAACATTCAGTACTTC. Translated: CASSHNRGRMGTVKNIQYF.

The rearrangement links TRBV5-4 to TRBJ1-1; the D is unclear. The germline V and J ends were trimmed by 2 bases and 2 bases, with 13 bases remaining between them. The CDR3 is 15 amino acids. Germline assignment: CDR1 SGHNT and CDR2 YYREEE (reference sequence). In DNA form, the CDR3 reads TGTGCCAGCAGCTTAGACGCGGGAGTTAACACTGAAGCTTTCTTT. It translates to CASSLDAGVNTEAFF.

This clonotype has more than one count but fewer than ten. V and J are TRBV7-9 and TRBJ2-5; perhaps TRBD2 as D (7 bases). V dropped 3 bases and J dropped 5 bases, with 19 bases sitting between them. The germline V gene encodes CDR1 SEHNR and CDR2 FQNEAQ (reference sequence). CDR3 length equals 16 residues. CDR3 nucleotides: TGTGCCAGCAGCTTGTACATCCGGGGGGCAGGGGAGACCCAGTACTTC. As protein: CASSLYIRGAGETQYF.

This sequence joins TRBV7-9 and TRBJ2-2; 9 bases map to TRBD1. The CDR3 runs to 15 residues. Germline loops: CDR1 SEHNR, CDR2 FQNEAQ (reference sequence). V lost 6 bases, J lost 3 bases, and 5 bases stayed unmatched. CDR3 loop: CASRGTGGDTGELFF. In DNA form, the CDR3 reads TGTGCCAGCAGGGGCACAGGGGGCGACACCGGGGAGCTGTTTTTT.

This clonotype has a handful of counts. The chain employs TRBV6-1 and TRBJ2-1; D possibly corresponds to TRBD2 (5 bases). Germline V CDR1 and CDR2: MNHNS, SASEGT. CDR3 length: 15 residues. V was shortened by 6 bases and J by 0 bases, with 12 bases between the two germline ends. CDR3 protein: CASSSPGDSYNEQFF. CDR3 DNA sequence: TGTGCCAGCAGCTCCCCCGGGGACTCCTACAATGAGCAGTTCTTC.

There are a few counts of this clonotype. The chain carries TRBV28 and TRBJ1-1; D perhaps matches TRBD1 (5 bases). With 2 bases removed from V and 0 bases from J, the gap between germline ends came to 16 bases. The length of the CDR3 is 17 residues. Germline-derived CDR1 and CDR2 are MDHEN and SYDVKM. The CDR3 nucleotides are TGTGCCAGCAGTTTAGTGCGGGACGGAGGCCTGAACACTGAAGCTTTCTTT. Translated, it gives CASSLVRDGGLNTEAFF.

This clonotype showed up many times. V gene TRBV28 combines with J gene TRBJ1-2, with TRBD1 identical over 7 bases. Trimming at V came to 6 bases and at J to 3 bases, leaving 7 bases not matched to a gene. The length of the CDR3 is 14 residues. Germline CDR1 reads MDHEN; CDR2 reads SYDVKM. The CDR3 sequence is CASSTPGTDYGYTF. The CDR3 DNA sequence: TGTGCCAGCAGCACTCCCGGGACAGACTATGGCTACACCTTC.

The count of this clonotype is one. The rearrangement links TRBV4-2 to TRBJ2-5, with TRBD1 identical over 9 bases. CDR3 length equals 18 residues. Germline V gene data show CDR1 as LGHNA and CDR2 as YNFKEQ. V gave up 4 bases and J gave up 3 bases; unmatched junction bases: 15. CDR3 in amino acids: CASSPTGPGQGREETQYF. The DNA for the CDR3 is TGTGCCAGCAGCCCGACAGGCCCGGGACAGGGACGGGAAGAGACCCAGTACTTC.

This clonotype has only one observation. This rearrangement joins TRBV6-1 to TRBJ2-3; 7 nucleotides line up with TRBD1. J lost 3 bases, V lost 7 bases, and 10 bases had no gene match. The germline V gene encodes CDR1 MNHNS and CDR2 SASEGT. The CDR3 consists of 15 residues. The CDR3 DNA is TGTGCCAGCACTACTGACAGGGTGAGGACAGATACGCAGTATTTT. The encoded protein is CASTTDRVRTDTQYF.

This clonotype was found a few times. The CDR3 is CASSQDSSSSYNEQFF. In DNA, the CDR3 is TGTGCCAGCAGCCAAGATTCGAGCAGTTCCTACAATGAGCAGTTCTTC. The rearrangement uses TRBV4-2 and TRBJ2-1; D unresolved. The V gene lost 0 bases and the J gene lost 1 base, with 10 bases spanning the gap. The CDR3 is made up of 16 amino acids. Germline V gene data show CDR1 as LGHNA and CDR2 as YNFKEQ.

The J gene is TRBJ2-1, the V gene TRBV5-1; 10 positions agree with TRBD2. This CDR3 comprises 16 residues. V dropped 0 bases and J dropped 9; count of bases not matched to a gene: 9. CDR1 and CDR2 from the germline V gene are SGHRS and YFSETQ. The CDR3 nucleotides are TGCGCCAGCAGCTTGGTGGCTAGCGGGAGACTAAGTGAGCAGTTCTTC. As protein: CASSLVASGRLSEQFF.

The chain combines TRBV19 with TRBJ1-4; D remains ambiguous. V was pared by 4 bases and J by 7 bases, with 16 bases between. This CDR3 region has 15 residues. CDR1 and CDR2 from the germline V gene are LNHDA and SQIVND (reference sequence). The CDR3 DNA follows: TGTGCCAGTAGTACCAGCAGTCGACCTGCTGAAAAACTGTTTTTT. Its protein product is CASSTSSRPAEKLFF.

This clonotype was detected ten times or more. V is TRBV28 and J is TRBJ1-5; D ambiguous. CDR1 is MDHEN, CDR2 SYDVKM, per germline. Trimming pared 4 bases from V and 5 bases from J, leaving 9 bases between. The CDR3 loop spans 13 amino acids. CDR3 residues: CASSSGLHQPQHF. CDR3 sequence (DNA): TGTGCCAGCAGTTCAGGCCTCCATCAGCCCCAGCATTTT.